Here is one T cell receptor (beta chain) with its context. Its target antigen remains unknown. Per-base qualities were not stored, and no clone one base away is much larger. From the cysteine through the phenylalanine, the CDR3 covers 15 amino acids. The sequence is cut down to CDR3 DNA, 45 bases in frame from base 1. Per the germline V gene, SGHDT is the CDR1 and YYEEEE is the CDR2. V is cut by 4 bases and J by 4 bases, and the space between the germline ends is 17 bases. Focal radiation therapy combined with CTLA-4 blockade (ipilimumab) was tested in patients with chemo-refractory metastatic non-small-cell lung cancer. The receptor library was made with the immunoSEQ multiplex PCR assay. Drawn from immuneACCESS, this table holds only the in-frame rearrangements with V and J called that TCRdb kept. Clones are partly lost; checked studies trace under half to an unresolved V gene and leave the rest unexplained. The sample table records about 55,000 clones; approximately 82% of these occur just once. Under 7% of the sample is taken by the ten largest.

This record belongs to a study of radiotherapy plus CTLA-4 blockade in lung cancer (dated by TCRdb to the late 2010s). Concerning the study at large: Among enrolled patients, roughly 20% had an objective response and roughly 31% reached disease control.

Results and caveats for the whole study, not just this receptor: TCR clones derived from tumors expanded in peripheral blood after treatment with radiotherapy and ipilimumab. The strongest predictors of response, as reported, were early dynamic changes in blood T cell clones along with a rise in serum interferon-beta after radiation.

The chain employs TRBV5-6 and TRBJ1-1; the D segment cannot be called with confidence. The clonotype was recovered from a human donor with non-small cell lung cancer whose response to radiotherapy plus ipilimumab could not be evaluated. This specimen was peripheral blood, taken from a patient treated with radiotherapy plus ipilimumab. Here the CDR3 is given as CASSPGKGRATEAFF. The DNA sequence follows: TGTGCCAGCAGCCCGGGGAAGGGAAGGGCCACTGAAGCTTTCTTT.